This T cell receptor beta chain was identified during a study of blood T cell repertoires in COVID-19. The ends were cut back, 0 bases at V and 5 bases at J, with 8 bases in the middle. This CDR3 region has 14 residues. Germline assignment: CDR1 LNHNV and CDR2 YYDKDF (reference sequence). Assay: immunoSEQ multiplex PCR; the TCRdb copy retains only in-frame clones and omits some. Of 250,000 to 350,000 clones listed, approximately 86% are singletons. Comments on this clone: The same CDR3 also results from other DNA sequences found in this sample.

The receptor was derived from a woman in her 70s with COVID-19, enrolled during active disease. The sequencing sample was made of peripheral blood. The chain couples TRBV15 to TRBJ1-5; tentatively, D is TRBD1 (6 bases). The CDR3 DNA is TGTGCCACCAGCAGAGACAGGGGAGATCAGCCCCAGCATTTT. Translating gives CATSRDRGDQPQHF.